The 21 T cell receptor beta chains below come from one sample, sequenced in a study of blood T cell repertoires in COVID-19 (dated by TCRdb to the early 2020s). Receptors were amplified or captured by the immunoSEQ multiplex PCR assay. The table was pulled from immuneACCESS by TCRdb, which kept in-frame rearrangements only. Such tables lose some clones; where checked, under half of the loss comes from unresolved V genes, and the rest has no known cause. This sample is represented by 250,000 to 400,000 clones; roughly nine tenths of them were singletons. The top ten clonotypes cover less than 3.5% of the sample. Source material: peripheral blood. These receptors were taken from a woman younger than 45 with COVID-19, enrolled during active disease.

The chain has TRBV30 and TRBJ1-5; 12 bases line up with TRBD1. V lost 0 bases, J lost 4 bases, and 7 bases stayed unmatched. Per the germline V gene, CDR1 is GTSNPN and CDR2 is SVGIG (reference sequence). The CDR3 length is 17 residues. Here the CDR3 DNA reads TGTGCCTGGAGTGTGGGACAGGGGGCACCAGGGAATCAGCCCCAGCATTTT. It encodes CAWSVGQGAPGNQPQHF.

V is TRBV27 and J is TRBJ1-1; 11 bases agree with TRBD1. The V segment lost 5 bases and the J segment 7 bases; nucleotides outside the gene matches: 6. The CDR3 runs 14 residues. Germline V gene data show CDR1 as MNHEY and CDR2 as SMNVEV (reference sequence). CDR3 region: CASSRDRGYGEAFF. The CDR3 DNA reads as TGTGCCAGCAGTCGGGACAGGGGGTACGGTGAAGCTTTCTTT.

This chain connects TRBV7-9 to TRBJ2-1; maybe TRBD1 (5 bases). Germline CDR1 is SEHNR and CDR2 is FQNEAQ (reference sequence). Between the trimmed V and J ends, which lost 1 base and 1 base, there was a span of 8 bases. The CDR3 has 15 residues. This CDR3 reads CASSLGGPSYNEQFF. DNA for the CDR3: TGTGCCAGCAGCTTAGGGGGCCCGTCCTACAATGAGCAGTTCTTC.

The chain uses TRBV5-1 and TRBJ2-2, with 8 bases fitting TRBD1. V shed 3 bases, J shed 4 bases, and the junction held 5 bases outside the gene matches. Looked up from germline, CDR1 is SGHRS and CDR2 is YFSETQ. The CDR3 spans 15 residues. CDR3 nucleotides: TGCGCCAGCAGCTGGACAGGGCCTCGCACCGGGGAGCTGTTTTTT. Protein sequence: CASSWTGPRTGELFF.

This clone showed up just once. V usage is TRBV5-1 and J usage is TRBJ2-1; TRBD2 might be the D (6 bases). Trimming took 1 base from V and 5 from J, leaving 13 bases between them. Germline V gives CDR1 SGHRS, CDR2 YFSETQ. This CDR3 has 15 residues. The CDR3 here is CASSLRLANHNEQFF. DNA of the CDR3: TGCGCCAGCAGCTTGAGGCTAGCGAATCACAATGAGCAGTTCTTC.

CDR3 in amino acids: CASSLESSTSGRIAKNIQYF. The CDR3 nucleotides are TGTGCCAGCAGCTTAGAAAGTTCTACTAGCGGGAGGATAGCCAAAAACATTCAGTACTTC. V and J are TRBV11-2 and TRBJ2-4; 12 bases are shared with TRBD2. Trimming at V came to 0 bases and at J to 0 bases, leaving 9 bases not matched to a gene. Germline V lookup: CDR1 SGHAT, CDR2 FQNNGV. This CDR3 has 20 amino acids.

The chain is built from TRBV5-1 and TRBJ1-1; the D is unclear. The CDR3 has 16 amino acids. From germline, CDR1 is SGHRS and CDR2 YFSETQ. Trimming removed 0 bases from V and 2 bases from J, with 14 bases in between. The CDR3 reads CASSLESRGSNTEAFF. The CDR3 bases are TGCGCCAGCAGCTTGGAGTCCCGGGGTTCCAACACTGAAGCTTTCTTT. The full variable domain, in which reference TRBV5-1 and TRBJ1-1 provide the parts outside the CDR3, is KAGVTQTPRYLIKTRGQQVTLSCSPISGHRSVSWYQQTPGQGLQFLFEYFSETQRNKGNFPGRFSGRQFSNSRSEMNVSTLELGDSALYLCASSLESRGSNTEAFFGQGTRLTVV.

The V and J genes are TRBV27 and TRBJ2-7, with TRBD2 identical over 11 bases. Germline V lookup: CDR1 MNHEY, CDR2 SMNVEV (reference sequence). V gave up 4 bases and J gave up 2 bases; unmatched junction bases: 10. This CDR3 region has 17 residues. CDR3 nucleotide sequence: TGTGCCAGCAGTTCCGGAATTAGCGGGAGGGCCGCCTACGAGCAGTACTTC. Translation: CASSSGISGRAAYEQYF.

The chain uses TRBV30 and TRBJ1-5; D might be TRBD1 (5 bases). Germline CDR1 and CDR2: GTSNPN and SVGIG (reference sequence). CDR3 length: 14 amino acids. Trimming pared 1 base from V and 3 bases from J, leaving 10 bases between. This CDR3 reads CAWSAWGDNQPQHF. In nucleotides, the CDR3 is TGTGCCTGGAGTGCATGGGGGGACAATCAGCCCCAGCATTTT.

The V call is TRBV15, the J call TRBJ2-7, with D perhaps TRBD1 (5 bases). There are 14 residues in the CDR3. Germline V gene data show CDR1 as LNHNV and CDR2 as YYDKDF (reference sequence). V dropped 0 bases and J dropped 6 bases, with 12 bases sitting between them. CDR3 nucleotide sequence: TGTGCCACCAGCAGAGAGGGCAGGGTGGGCGAGCAGTACTTC. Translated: CATSREGRVGEQYF.

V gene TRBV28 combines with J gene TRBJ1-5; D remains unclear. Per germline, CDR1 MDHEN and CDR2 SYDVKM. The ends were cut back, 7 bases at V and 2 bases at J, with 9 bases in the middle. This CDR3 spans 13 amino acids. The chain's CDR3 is CASTKLRNQPQHF. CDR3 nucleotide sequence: TGTGCCAGCACCAAACTTCGCAATCAGCCCCAGCATTTT.

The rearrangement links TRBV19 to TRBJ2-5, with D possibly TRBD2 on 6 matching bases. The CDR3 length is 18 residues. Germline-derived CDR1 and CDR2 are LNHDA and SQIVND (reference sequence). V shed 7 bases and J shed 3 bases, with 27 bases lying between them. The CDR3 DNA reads TGTGCCAGTACCGCGGTATCACTAGCTAGGAGCAGGAAAGAGACCCAGTACTTC. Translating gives CASTAVSLARSRKETQYF.

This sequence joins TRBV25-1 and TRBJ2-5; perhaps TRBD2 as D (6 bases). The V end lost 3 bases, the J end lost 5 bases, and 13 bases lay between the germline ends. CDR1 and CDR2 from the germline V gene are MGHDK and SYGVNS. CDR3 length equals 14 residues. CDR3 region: CASSDGGSGETQYF. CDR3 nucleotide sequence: TGTGCCAGCAGTGATGGAGGTAGCGGTGAGACCCAGTACTTC.

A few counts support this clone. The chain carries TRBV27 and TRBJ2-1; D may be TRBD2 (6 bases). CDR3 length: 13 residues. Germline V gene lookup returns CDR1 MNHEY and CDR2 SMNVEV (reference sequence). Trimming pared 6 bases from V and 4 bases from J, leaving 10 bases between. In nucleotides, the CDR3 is TGTGCCAGCAGAAGGGGACTTTACAATGAGCAGTTCTTC. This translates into CASRRGLYNEQFF.

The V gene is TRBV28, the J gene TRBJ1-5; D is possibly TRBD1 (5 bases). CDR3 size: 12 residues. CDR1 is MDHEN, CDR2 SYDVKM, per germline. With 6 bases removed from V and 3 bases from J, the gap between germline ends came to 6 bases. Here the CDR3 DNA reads TGTGCCAGCAGAGGGGTCAATCAGCCCCAGCATTTT. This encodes CASRGVNQPQHF.

The CDR3 DNA reads as TGCGCCAGCAGCTTGAGAGGCGGGAGACGGGATGAGCAGTTCTTC. The encoded protein is CASSLRGGRRDEQFF. The V gene is TRBV5-1, the J gene TRBJ2-1; 7 bases map to TRBD2. Unmatched junction bases numbered 9, after V lost 1 base and J lost 8 bases. The CDR3 runs to 15 residues. Germline CDR1 reads SGHRS; CDR2 reads YFSETQ.

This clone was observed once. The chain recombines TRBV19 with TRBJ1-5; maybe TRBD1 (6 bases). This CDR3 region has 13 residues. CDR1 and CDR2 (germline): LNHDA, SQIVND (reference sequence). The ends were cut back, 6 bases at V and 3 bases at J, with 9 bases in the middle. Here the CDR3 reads CASSRGPNQPQHF. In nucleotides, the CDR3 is TGTGCCAGTAGCAGGGGCCCCAATCAGCCCCAGCATTTT.

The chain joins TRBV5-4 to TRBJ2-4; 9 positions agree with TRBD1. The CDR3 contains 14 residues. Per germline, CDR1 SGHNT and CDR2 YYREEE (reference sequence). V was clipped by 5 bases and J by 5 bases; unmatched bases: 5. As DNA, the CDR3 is TGTGCCAGCAGGACACAGGGGGCTGAAAACATTCAGTACTTC. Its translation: CASRTQGAENIQYF.

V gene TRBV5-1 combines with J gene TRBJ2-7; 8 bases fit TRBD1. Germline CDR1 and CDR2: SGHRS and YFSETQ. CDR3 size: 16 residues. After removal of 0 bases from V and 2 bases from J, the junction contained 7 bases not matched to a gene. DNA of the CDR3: TGCGCCAGCAGCTTGGAGGGGACAGGAGCGCCCTACGAGCAGTACTTC. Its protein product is CASSLEGTGAPYEQYF.

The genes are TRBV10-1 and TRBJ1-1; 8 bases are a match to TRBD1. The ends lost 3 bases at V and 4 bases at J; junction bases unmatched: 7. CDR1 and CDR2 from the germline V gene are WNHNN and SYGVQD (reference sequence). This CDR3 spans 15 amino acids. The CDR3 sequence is CASSEHRGSATEAFF. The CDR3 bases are TGCGCCAGCAGTGAACACAGGGGGTCGGCCACTGAAGCTTTCTTT.

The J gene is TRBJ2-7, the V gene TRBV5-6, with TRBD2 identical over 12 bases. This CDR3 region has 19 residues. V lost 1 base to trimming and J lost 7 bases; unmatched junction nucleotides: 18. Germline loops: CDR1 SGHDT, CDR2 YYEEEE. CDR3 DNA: TGTGCCAGCAGCTTGTTCCAGACCTGGACTAGCGGGGTTTTGGGTGAGCAGTACTTC. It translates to CASSLFQTWTSGVLGEQYF.